This T cell receptor (beta chain) was profiled in a study of cytomegalovirus exposure and HLA in healthy donors. Study-level findings and limits: An analysis was carried out later, and it reportedly showed fewer N-insertions in an Asian-associated ancestry cluster than the roughly 700-donor mean. Overall, approximately 150 TCR beta chains were annotated as cytomegalovirus-associated.

Healthy bone marrow donors made up the donor group. Of note for this clone: The antigen is undetermined. Mismatch with germline at one junction end may stem from a read error.

Use of 60 Vbeta and 13 Jbeta primers characterized the PCR. TCRdb's copy holds only in-frame clones and misses some; the assay was immunoSEQ multiplex PCR. The repertoire holds 130,000 to 150,000 clones, with approximately 80% as singletons. This TCR was sampled from a male donor in good health and CMV-seropositive. The sequencing input was PBMCs.

The CDR3 protein is CASSTGTSGGADTQYF. DNA for the CDR3: TGTGCTAGCAGCACCGGGACTAGCGGTGGTGCAGATACGCAGTATTTT. The chain is built from TRBV7-7 and TRBJ2-3; 11 bases map to TRBD2. This CDR3 is built from 16 residues. CDR1 and CDR2 from the germline V gene are SSHAT and FNYEAQ (reference sequence).